Listed below are T cell receptor beta chains from one sample, sequenced in a study of OX40 agonist ivuxolimab in advanced cancers. TCRdb keeps only in-frame clones here, not all; method: immunoSEQ multiplex PCR. The repertoire has tens of thousands of clones, 70% to 90% of them found once; the top ten carry about 0.38%. Sequences were derived from CD4+ or CD8+ T cells sorted from blood, sampled in a trial of the OX40 agonist ivuxolimab. The receptors originated from an adult with an advanced solid tumor such as melanoma, head and neck, liver or kidney cancer. Each CDR3 is given with its conserved first and last residue. D genes are given only for firm matches. Expanded clones get a size class; other rows say once, few or many, or leave the size out.

cdr3_nt	cdr3_aa	d_call	clone_size	v_call	j_call
TGTGCCAGCAGTTCGAGGACAGGCTTGAATGAGCAGTTCTTC	CASSSRTGLNEQFF	TRBD1	NA	TRBV6-6	TRBJ2-1
TGTGCCACCTGGGACAGGGGGCTGGGAGAGACCCAGTACTTC	CATWDRGLGETQYF	TRBD1	NA	TRBV19	TRBJ2-5
TGTGCCAGCAGCTTAGCGCTTACTATCTACGAGCAGTACTTC	CASSLALTIYEQYF	NA	NA	TRBV11-1	TRBJ2-7
TGTGCCAGCAGACCGGGGCCCCCCGCCTATGGCTACACCTTC	CASRPGPPAYGYTF	NA	NA	TRBV2	TRBJ1-2
TGTGCCACCAGCAGAGCCAACGACAGGGGCGGCTACACCTTC	CATSRANDRGGYTF	TRBD1	NA	TRBV15	TRBJ1-2
TGTGCCAGTAGTCTCTGGCAGGGGGCTAACTATGGCTACACCTTC	CASSLWQGANYGYTF	TRBD1	NA	TRBV19	TRBJ1-2
TGTGCCAGCAGCTTGGCCGGGGCTGGCTATGGCTACACCTTC	CASSLAGAGYGYTF	NA	NA	TRBV5-4	TRBJ1-2
TGCGCCAGCAGCTTGGCTCAGGTCTCCCCTCCCCAGTACTTC	CASSLAQVSPPQYF	NA	NA	TRBV5-1	TRBJ2-5
TGTGCCAGCAGTGCCGGGACGGGCTACACCTTC	CASSAGTGYTF	NA	NA	TRBV6-4	TRBJ1-2
TGTGCCAGCAGCCTACCGGGACAGGGGGCCTACGAGCAGTACTTC	CASSLPGQGAYEQYF	TRBD1	NA	TRBV5-4	TRBJ2-7
TGTGCCAGCAGCCAGGGTAACTATGGCTACACCTTC	CASSQGNYGYTF	NA	NA	TRBV28	TRBJ1-2
TGTGCCAGTAGTATAGTGGGCGAAAAACTGTTTTTT	CASSIVGEKLFF	NA	NA	TRBV19	TRBJ1-4
TGTGCCAGCAGCCTCTCTGGGACAGGGCAACTTGGCTACACCTTC	CASSLSGTGQLGYTF	TRBD1	NA	TRBV28	TRBJ1-2
TGTGCCAGCACCACCGGGCTCCCCTACGAGCAGTACTTC	CASTTGLPYEQYF	NA	NA	TRBV6-5	TRBJ2-7
TGTGCCAGCAGCTTGGATGGGCGGACTGAAGCTTTCTTT	CASSLDGRTEAFF	NA	few	TRBV5-4	TRBJ1-1
TGTGCCAGCAGTTTACAGGGGACCCACTACGAGCAGTACTTC	CASSLQGTHYEQYF	NA	NA	TRBV27	TRBJ2-7
TGCGCCAGCAGGCCCAGGGGAACGAGCTCTGGGGCCAACGTCCTGACTTTC	CASRPRGTSSGANVLTF	NA	NA	TRBV5-1	TRBJ2-6
TGTGCCAGCAGGTCTCCGGGACTAGCCCACAATGAGCAGTTCTTC	CASRSPGLAHNEQFF	TRBD2	NA	TRBV11-2	TRBJ2-1
TGTGCCAGCACCAGGGTGGAACGTCGTGGGCTCCCAGGCTACGAGCAGTACTTC	CASTRVERRGLPGYEQYF	NA	NA	TRBV9	TRBJ2-7
TGTGCCAGCAGATGGACCAGCAATCAGCCCCAGCATTTT	CASRWTSNQPQHF	NA	once	TRBV6-1	TRBJ1-5
TGTGCCAGCAGCCCGGGACTAGCGGGGGGGTTCTTCCAAGAGACCCAGTACTTC	CASSPGLAGGFFQETQYF	TRBD2	NA	TRBV5-5	TRBJ2-5
TGTGCCAGCAGTGGGCCTAGGGGGCCGGGATACAATGAGCAGTTCTTC	CASSGPRGPGYNEQFF	TRBD1	NA	TRBV6-1	TRBJ2-1